This TCR beta chain was identified during a study of CD8+CD57+ T cells in acquired aplastic anemia. This clonotype was counted at least ten times. The authors sequenced patients whose flow cytometry had shown CD8+CD57+ cell expansion. The use of genomic DNA as template underpinned the TCR beta VDJ and CDR3 profiling. TCRdb reprocessed the reads with MiXCR, giving one entry per CDR3 protein. The data contain around 170,000 distinct CDR3 sequences, nearly 50% of them singletons. Germline V gene lookup returns CDR1 MNHNS and CDR2 SASEGT. CDR3 length: 14 residues. J gave up 5 bases and V 7 bases, and 8 bases lay outside the gene matches.

V and J are TRBV6-1 and TRBJ1-2; 9 nucleotides agree with TRBD1. The sequenced sample consisted of sorted CD4+, CD8+, or CD8+CD57+ T cells (not recorded which) from PBMCs. The TCR comes from a human donor with aplastic anemia. CDR3 loop: CASIPGQGGYGYTF. The DNA of the CDR3 is TGTGCCAGCATCCCGGGACAGGGTGGGTATGGCTACACCTTC.